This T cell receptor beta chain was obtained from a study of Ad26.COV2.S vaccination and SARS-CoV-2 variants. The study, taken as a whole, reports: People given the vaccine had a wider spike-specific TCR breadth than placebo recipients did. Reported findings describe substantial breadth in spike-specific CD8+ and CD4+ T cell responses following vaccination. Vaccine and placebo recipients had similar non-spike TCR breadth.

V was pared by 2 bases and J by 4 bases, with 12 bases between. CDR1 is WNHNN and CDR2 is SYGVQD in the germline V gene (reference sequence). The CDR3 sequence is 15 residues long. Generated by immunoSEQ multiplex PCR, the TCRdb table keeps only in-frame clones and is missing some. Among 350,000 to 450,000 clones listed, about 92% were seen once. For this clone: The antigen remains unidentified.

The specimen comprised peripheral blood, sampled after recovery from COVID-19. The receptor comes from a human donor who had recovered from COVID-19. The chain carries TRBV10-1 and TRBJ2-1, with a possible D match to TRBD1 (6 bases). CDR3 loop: CASSEAAGVYNEQFF. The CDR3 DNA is TGCGCCAGCAGTGAGGCGGCAGGGGTATACAATGAGCAGTTCTTC.